The clone carrying this T cell receptor (beta chain) was counted a single time. Its antigen is still unknown. Repertoires were generated with immunoSEQ multiplex PCR, while TCRdb's copy carries only in-frame clones and drops some. Among 35,000 to 45,000 clones listed, around 90% were seen once. Patients had received no treatment within the previous three months. Germline lookup yields CDR1 SGHKS and CDR2 YYEKEE (reference sequence). The CDR3 extends over 14 amino acids. Trimming removed 4 bases at V and 0 bases at J, with 10 bases between. The sample belongs to a study of resident and recirculating memory T cells in vitiligo. Study-wide results and caveats: Vitiligo lesions lacked a unique dominant clone, and clonality varied.

The origin of this receptor is a male donor with vitiligo. The V gene is TRBV5-5, the J gene TRBJ1-1; TRBD1 is a possible D gene (6 bases). Source material: blood. The CDR3 loop reads CASSVTGMNTEAFF. The CDR3 nucleotides read TGTGCCAGCAGCGTTACAGGGATGAACACTGAAGCTTTCTTT.